This T cell receptor beta chain was sequenced during a study of blood T cell repertoires in COVID-19. Whole-study context: Collection of acute and convalescent COVID-19 samples took place in the United States, Italy and Spain.

Seattle's enrolled individuals joined amid active infection and were then monitored longitudinally. TCRdb keeps only in-frame clones here, not all; method: immunoSEQ multiplex PCR. Altogether 110,000 to 150,000 clones are present, about four fifths being singletons, with the ten largest covering around 5%. Sequenced input: peripheral blood. This clonotype was obtained from a woman aged 70-85 years with COVID-19, enrolled during active disease.

The CDR3 nucleotides read TGTGCCAGCAGCTCGGACAGGGGCCCTGAAGCTTTCTTT. This encodes CASSSDRGPEAFF. The J gene is TRBJ1-1, the V gene TRBV11-1, with 9 bases aligning to TRBD1. Trimming took 4 bases from V and 6 from J; bases not matched to a gene: 3. This CDR3 has 13 amino acids. Per germline, CDR1 SGHAT and CDR2 FQDESV (reference sequence).